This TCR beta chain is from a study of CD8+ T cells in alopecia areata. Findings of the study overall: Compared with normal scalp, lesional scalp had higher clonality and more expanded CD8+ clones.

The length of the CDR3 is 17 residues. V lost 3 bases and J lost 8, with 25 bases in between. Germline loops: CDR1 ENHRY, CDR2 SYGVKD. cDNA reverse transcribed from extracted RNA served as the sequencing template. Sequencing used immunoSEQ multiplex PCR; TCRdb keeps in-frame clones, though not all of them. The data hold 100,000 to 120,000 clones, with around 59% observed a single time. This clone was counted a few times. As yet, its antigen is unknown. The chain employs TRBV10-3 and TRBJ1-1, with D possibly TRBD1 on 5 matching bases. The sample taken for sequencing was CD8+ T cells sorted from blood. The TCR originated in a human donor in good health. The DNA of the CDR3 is TGTGCCATCAGTGACCACGGGGGGAAGCTCCAATCCCAGGAAGCTTTCTTT. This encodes CAISDHGGKLQSQEAFF.